The subject of this entry is one TCR beta chain. Its antigen is unidentified. Each donor's status was that of a healthy bone marrow donor. Germline-derived CDR1 and CDR2 are SQVTM and ANQGSEA. Trimming took off 6 bases at V and 5 bases at J, with 9 bases between the two ends. The CDR3 extends over 11 amino acids. The source of the sample is a study of cytomegalovirus exposure and HLA in healthy donors. Study-wide points: Follow-up analysis later connected one missense variant in DCLRE1C with trimming of TCR beta V- and J-genes. At a 0.05 false discovery rate, a later analysis found around 15,000 TCR beta sequences to be associated with HLA alleles.

60 Vbeta and 13 Jbeta primers were used in PCR. The assay was immunoSEQ multiplex PCR, and TCRdb's table has in-frame clones only and misses some. The data show about 170,000 clones, with 80% to 90% seen just once and 0.77% held by the top ten. This TCR came from a woman aged 18-30 years in good health and CMV-seronegative. The material sequenced was PBMCs. V gene TRBV29-1 combines with J gene TRBJ2-3, with D perhaps matching TRBD2 (5 bases). This CDR3 reads CSVEEVDTQYF. The CDR3 DNA reads TGCAGCGTGGAGGAGGTAGATACGCAGTATTTT.